The text below deals with one T cell receptor (beta chain). This specimen belongs to a study of blood T cell repertoires in COVID-19. Study background: Samples representing acute and convalescent COVID-19 were sourced from the United States, Italy and Spain. Nucleic acid was either cDNA or gDNA, and it came from T cells, B-cell-depleted T cells, or PBMCs.

Per the original data handling: Estimation of nucleated cell counts was performed using reference gene primer amplification. Some clones are missing from TCRdb's copy, which holds only in-frame ones; the method was immunoSEQ multiplex PCR. That table supplies the V and J calls and clone size; D and trimming were determined from the DNA. In the table there are about 330,000 clones, more than 70% of which are singletons. CDR3 length equals 16 residues. Specimen: peripheral blood. The TCR was taken from a man aged 18 to 35 who had recovered from COVID-19. The gene calls are TRBV21-1 and TRBJ1-1; the listed D gene, TRBD1, was not tested against the DNA. TRBV21-1 constitutes a pseudogene. The CDR3, as DNA: TGTGCCAGCAGCAAAGAAGAACAGGGGCCGAACACTGAAGCTTTCTTT. It codes for CASSKEEQGPNTEAFF.